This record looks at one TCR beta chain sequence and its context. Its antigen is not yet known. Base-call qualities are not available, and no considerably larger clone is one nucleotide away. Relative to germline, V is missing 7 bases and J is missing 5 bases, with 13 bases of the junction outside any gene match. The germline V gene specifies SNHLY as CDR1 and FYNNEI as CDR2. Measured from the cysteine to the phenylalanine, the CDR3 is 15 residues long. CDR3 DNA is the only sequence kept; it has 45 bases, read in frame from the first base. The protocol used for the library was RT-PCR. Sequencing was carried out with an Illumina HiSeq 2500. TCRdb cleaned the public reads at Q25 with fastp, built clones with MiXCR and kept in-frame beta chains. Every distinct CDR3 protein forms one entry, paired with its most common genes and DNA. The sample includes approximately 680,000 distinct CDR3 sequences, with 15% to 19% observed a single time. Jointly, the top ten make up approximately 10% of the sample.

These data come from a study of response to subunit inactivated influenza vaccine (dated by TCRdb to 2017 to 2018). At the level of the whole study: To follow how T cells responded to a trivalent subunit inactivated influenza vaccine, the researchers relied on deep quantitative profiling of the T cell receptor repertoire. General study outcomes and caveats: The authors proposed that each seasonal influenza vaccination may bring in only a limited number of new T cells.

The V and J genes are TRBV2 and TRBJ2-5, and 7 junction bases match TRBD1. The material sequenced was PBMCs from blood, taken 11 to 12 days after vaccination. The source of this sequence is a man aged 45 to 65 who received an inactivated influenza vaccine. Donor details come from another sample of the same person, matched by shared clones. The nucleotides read TGTGCCAGCAATACCCCGGACAGGCGGAGGGAGACCCAGTACTTC. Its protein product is CASNTPDRRRETQYF. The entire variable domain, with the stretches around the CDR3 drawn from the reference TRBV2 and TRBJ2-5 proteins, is EPEVTQTPSHQVTQMGQEVILRCVPISNHLYFYWYRQILGQKVEFLVSFYNNEISEKSEIFDDQFSVERPDGSNFTLKIRSTKLEDSAMYFCASNTPDRRRETQYFGPGTRLLVL.